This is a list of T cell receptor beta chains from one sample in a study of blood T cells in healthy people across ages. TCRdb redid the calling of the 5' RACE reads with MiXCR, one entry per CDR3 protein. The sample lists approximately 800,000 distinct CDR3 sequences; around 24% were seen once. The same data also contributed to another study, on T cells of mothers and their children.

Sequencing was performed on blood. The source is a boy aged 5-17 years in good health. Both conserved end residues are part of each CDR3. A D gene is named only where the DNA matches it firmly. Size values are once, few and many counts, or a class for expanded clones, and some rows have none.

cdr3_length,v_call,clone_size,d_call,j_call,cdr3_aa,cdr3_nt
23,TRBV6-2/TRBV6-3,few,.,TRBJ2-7,CASSYSGPRFQDVGITSSYEQYF,TGTGCCAGCAGTTACTCGGGGCCGAGGTTTCAGGACGTAGGTATTACATCCTCCTACGAGCAGTACTTC
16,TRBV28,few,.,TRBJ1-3,CASSPPSLGSGNTIYF,TGTGCCAGCAGTCCCCCGTCCCTAGGGTCTGGAAACACCATATATTTT
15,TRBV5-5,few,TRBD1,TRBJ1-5,CASSRDRVGNQPQHF,TGTGCCAGCAGCCGGGACAGGGTGGGCAATCAGCCCCAGCATTTT
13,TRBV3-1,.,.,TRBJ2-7,CASSPGESYEQYF,TGTGCCAGCAGCCCTGGTGAGTCCTACGAGCAGTACTTC
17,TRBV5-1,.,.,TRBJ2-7,CASSNTGREKASYEQYF,TGCGCCAGCAGCAACACGGGTAGGGAAAAGGCCTCCTACGAGCAGTACTTC
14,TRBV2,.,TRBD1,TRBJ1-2,CASSERTGVDGYTF,TGTGCCAGCAGTGAAAGGACAGGGGTTGATGGCTACACCTTC
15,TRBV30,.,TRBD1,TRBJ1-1,CAWDGTVRSNTGAFF,TGTGCCTGGGACGGGACAGTCAGGTCGAACACTGGAGCTTTCTTT
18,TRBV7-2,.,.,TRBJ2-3,CASSLRGWRLNLVDTQYF,TGTGCCAGCAGCTTAAGGGGATGGCGACTAAACCTAGTAGATACGCAGTATTTT
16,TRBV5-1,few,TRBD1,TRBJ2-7,CASSLGRTGSSYEQYF,TGCGCCAGCAGCTTGGGGAGGACAGGGAGCTCCTACGAGCAGTACTTC
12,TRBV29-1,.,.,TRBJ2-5,CSVVFREETQYF,TGCAGCGTTGTATTCAGGGAAGAGACCCAGTACTTC
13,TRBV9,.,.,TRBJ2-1,CASSVAGGNEQFF,TGTGCCAGCAGCGTAGCGGGCGGGAATGAGCAGTTCTTC
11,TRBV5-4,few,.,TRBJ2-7,CASRRQYEQYF,TGTGCCAGCAGACGACAGTACGAGCAGTACTTC
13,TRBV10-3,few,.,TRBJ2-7,CAISVGRSYEQYF,TGTGCCATCAGTGTAGGGCGGTCCTACGAGCAGTACTTC
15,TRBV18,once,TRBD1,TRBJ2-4,CASSPRGPTGNIQYF,TGTGCCAGCTCACCCAGGGGGCCAACGGGAAACATTCAGTACTTC
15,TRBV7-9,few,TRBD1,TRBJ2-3,CASSSDRGSTDTQYF,TGTGCCAGCAGCTCCGACAGGGGAAGTACAGATACGCAGTATTTT
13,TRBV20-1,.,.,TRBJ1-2,CSARHNTNYGYTF,TGCAGTGCTAGACACAATACTAACTATGGCTATACCTTC
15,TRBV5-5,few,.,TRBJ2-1,CASSLLGDPWDEQFF,TGTGCCAGCAGCTTGTTGGGGGACCCGTGGGATGAGCAGTTCTTC
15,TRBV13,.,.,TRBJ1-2,CASSLDPRETYGYTF,TGTGCCAGCAGCTTAGACCCCCGGGAAACCTATGGCTACACCTTC
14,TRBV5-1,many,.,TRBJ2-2,CASSPPSSRGELFF,TGCGCCAGCAGCCCTCCTTCCAGCCGCGGGGAGCTGTTTTTT
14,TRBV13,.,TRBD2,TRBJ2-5,CASSIRGGQETQYF,TGTGCCAGCAGTATTCGGGGGGGACAAGAGACCCAGTACTTC
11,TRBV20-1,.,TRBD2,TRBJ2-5,CSHRLAGTQYF,TGCAGCCACCGACTAGCTGGGACCCAGTACTTC
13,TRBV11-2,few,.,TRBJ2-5,CASSFDPQETQYF,TGTGCCAGCAGTTTTGACCCCCAAGAGACCCAGTACTTC
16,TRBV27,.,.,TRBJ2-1,CASSLEGGLSYNEQFF,TGTGCCAGCAGTTTAGAGGGGGGTCTCTCCTACAATGAGCAGTTCTTC
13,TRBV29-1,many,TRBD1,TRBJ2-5,CSLRQGARETQYF,TGCAGCCTTAGACAGGGGGCGCGAGAGACCCAGTACTTC
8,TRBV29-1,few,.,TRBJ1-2,CSVDQGHF,TGCAGCGTCGACCAGGGCCACTTC
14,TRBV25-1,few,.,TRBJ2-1,CASSVEGKNNEQFF,TGTGCCAGCAGTGTGGAGGGAAAAAACAATGAGCAGTTCTTC
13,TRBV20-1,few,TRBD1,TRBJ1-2,CSAGGQTNYGYTF,TGCAGTGCTGGGGGACAGACTAACTATGGCTACACCTTC
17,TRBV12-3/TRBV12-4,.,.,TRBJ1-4,CASSFGRNPATNEKLFF,TGTGCCAGCAGTTTCGGTCGGAATCCTGCAACTAATGAAAAACTGTTTTTT
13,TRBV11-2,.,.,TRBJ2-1,CASSLSILNEQFF,TGTGCCAGCAGCTTGTCGATCCTGAATGAGCAGTTCTTC
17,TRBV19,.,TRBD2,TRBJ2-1,CASRGTSGGFDHNEQFF,TGTGCCAGTAGAGGGACTAGCGGGGGGTTCGACCACAATGAGCAGTTCTTC
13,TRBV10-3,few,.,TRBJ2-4,CAISESTQNIQYF,TGTGCCATCAGTGAGTCGACCCAAAACATTCAGTACTTC
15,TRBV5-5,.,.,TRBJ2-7,CASSLGAAKTYEQYF,TGTGCCAGCAGCTTGGGGGCCGCAAAGACCTACGAGCAGTACTTC
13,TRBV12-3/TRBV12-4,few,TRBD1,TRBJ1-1,CASSPGDRGGAFF,TGTGCCAGCAGTCCCGGGGACAGGGGTGGAGCTTTCTTT
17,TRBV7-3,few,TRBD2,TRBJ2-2,CASSLTKLAGNTGELFF,TGTGCCAGCAGCTTAACGAAGCTAGCGGGGAACACCGGGGAGCTGTTTTTT
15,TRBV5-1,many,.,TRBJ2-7,CASSLGTQLRDEQYF,TGCGCCAGCAGCTTGGGGACACAACTCCGTGACGAGCAGTACTTC
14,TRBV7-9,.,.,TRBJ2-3,CASSPPWTEDTQYF,TGTGCCAGCAGCCCCCCGTGGACTGAAGATACGCAGTATTTT
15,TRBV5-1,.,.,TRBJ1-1,CASSWGPQRNTEAFF,TGCGCCAGCAGTTGGGGCCCACAGAGAAACACTGAAGCTTTCTTT
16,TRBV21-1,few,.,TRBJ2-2,CASSNKGQTNTGELFF,TGTGCCAGCAGCAACAAGGGACAGACGAACACCGGGGAGCTGTTTTTT
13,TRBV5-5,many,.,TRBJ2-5,CASRSRVQETQYF,TGTGCCAGCCGAAGTCGAGTCCAAGAGACCCAGTACTTC
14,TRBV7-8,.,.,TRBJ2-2,CASSSKVNTGELFF,TGTGCCAGCAGCTCCAAAGTGAACACCGGGGAGCTGTTTTTT
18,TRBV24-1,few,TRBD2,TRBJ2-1,CATSDPYPTSGRDNEQFF,TGTGCCACCAGTGATCCTTACCCGACTAGCGGGAGAGACAATGAGCAGTTCTTC
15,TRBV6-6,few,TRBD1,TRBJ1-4,CASKGKGGLVEKLFF,TGTGCCAGCAAGGGGAAAGGGGGCTTGGTTGAAAAACTGTTTTTT
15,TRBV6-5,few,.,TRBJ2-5,CASSDSTGAQETQYF,TGTGCCAGCAGTGACTCGACAGGCGCACAAGAGACCCAGTACTTC
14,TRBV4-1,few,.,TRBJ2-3,CASSQGGPADTQYF,TGCGCCAGCAGCCAGGGCGGACCGGCCGATACGCAGTATTTT
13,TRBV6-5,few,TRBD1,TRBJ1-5,CASKGQGDQPQHF,TGTGCCAGTAAGGGACAGGGAGATCAGCCCCAGCATTTT
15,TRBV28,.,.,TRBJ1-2,CASSLSTDLNYGYTF,TGTGCCAGCAGCCTAAGTACAGACCTTAACTATGGCTACACCTTC
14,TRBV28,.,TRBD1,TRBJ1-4,CASIRQGPNEKLFF,TGTGCCAGCATACGACAGGGCCCTAATGAAAAACTGTTTTTT
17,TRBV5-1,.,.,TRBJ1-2,CASSAPTEIGRRFGYTF,TGCGCCAGCAGCGCCCCGACAGAGATCGGCCGCAGATTTGGCTACACCTTC
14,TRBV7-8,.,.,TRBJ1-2,CASSFDRFSYGYTF,TGTGCCAGCAGTTTCGACAGGTTCAGCTATGGCTACACCTTC
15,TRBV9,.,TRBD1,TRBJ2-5,CASSEGQAPMETQYF,TGTGCCAGCAGCGAAGGACAGGCGCCAATGGAGACCCAGTACTTC
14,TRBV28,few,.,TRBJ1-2,CASISGASNYGYTF,TGTGCCAGCATTTCAGGGGCATCTAACTATGGCTACACCTTC